The sequence of this T cell receptor (beta chain) was determined in a study of blood T cells in healthy people across ages. A second PCR, run for about 7 to 11 cycles, used a sample-barcoded 5' primer plus a J-beta primer mix. TCRdb independently ran MiXCR on the 5' RACE reads; one entry per CDR3 protein. The repertoire includes about 290,000 distinct CDR3 sequences, roughly 26% of them detected once, and 29% sits in the top ten. In this sample, this clonotype turned up a few times. The germline gives CDR1 SGHRS, CDR2 YFSETQ. J gave up 8 bases and V 3 bases, and 5 bases lay outside the gene matches. This CDR3 has 13 amino acids.

Sequenced: blood. V gene TRBV5-1 combines with J gene TRBJ1-2; 9 bases map to TRBD1. The sequence was collected from a woman between 70 and 85 years old in good health. The CDR3 nucleotides read TGCGCCAGCAGCTGGGACGGGACAGGGGGCTACACCTTC. This encodes CASSWDGTGGYTF.